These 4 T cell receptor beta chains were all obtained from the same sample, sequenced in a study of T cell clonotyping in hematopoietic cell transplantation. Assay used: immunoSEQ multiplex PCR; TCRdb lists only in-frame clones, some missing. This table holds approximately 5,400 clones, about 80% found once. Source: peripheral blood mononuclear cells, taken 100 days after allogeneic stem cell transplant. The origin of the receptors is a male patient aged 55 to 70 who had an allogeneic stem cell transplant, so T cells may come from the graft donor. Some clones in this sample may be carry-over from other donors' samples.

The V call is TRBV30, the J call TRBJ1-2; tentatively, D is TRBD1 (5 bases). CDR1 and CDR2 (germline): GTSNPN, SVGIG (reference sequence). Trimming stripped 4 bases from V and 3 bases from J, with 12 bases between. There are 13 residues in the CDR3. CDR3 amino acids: CAWTREFHYGYTF. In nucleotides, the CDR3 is TGTGCCTGGACCAGGGAGTTCCACTATGGCTACACCTTC.

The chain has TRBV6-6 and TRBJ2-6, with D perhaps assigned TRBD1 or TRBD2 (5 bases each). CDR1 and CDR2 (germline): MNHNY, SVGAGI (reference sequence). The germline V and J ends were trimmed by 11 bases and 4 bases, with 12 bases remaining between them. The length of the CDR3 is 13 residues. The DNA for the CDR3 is TGTGCCTCCCGGGACGGGGGGGCCAACGTCCTGACTTTC. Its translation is CASRDGGANVLTF.

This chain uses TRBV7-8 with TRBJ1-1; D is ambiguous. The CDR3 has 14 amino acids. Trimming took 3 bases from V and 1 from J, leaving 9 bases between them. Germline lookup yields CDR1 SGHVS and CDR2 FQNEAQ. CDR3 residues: CASSFKPGNTEAFF. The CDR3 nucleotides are TGTGCCAGCAGCTTTAAACCTGGGAACACTGAAGCTTTCTTT.

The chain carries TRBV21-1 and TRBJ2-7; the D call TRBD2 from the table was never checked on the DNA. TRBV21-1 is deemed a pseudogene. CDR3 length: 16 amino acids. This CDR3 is CASSKKRLTDYYEQYF. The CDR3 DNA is TGTGCCAGCAGCAAAAAGAGACTCACGGACTACTACGAGCAGTACTTC.